These 18 T cell receptor beta chains came from one sample sequenced in a study of CD8+CD57+ T cells in acquired aplastic anemia (dated by TCRdb to 2016 to 2018). Reads for this sample came from an Illumina HiSeq 2000. Genomic DNA was used as template for profiling of TCR beta VDJ combinations and CDR3 sequences. The raw public data were reprocessed by TCRdb itself: fastp quality trimming at Q25, MiXCR clonotype calling, in-frame beta chains only. Identical CDR3 protein sequences are pooled into one entry, listed with their most common genes and DNA. The sample table holds about 160,000 distinct CDR3 sequences, of which roughly 47% were seen once. The ten most abundant clones make up 0.8% to 1.1% of the sample. Source material: sorted CD4+, CD8+, or CD8+CD57+ T cells (not recorded which) from PBMCs. These receptors came from a human donor in good health.

This clonotype was seen a few times. Compared with germline, one end of the junction differs, possibly owing to a read error. The chain couples TRBV20-1 to TRBJ1-1, with TRBD1 identical over 7 bases. From germline, CDR1 is DFQATT and CDR2 SNEGSKA (reference sequence). The CDR3 is 13 residues long. The CDR3 coding sequence is TGCAGTGCGACGATGACAGGGAACACTGAAACTTTCTTT. Amino acids: CSATMTGNTETFF.

This chain joins TRBV7-9 and TRBJ1-1; no clear D. Germline CDR1 reads SEHNR; CDR2 reads FQNEAQ (reference sequence). V lost 8 bases and J 5 bases, leaving 18 bases between the germline ends. CDR3 length equals 14 residues. This chain's CDR3 is CASGVSVMWTEAFF. The CDR3 DNA follows: TGTGCCAGCGGTGTTAGTGTAATGTGGACTGAAGCTTTCTTT.

This clonotype was counted a few times. The chain has TRBV28 and TRBJ1-5, with D uncertain. V shed 7 bases and J shed 5 bases, with 9 bases lying between them. The CDR3 runs to 12 residues. CDR1 and CDR2 from the germline V gene are MDHEN and SYDVKM. The CDR3 nucleotides are TGTGCCAGCACGGTGGAATATCAGCCCCAGCATTTT. Translation: CASTVEYQPQHF.

This clonotype was seen only a few times. This chain uses TRBV28 with TRBJ1-1, with D maybe TRBD1 (6 bases). This CDR3 contains 14 residues. Germline CDR1 and CDR2: MDHEN and SYDVKM. The V gene lost 5 bases and the J gene lost 6 bases, with 16 bases spanning the gap. The CDR3 DNA is TGTGCCAGCAGTCTGACAGGTGGGGGGCCTGAAGCTTTCTTT. Protein product: CASSLTGGGPEAFF.

This clonotype was recorded at least ten times. The genes are TRBV2 and TRBJ2-3; possible D gene TRBD2, 6 bases. This CDR3 region has 13 residues. The ends were cut back, 1 base at V and 6 bases at J, with 8 bases in the middle. Looked up from germline, CDR1 is SNHLY and CDR2 is FYNNEI. The CDR3 sequence is CASSEGRGDTQYF. The CDR3 DNA reads TGTGCCAGCAGTGAAGGGCGGGGTGATACGCAGTATTTT.

The CDR3 nucleotides read TGTGCCACAAGGACTAGCGGGAGCACAGATACGCAGTATTTT. Translated: CATRTSGSTDTQYF. The chain recombines TRBV10-3 with TRBJ2-3; 11 nucleotides line up with TRBD2. Germline CDR1 is ENHRY and CDR2 is SYGVKD. J was trimmed by 0 bases and V by 10 bases; bases with no gene match: 3. The CDR3 length is 14 residues.

This clonotype was recorded at least ten times. The chain recombines TRBV7-3 with TRBJ1-2; the D is unclear. This CDR3 has 12 residues. Per the germline V gene, CDR1 is SGHTA and CDR2 is FQGTGA. V lost 5 bases, J lost 8 bases, and 12 bases lay in between. CDR3 loop: CASSLSMGGYTF. The CDR3 nucleotides read TGTGCCAGCAGCCTTTCAATGGGCGGCTACACCTTC.

This sequence joins TRBV10-3 and TRBJ1-2, with 8 bases identical to TRBD1. V lost 5 bases to trimming and J lost 8 bases; unmatched junction nucleotides: 10. The CDR3 length is 14 residues. Germline CDR1 reads ENHRY; CDR2 reads SYGVKD. The CDR3 DNA reads TGTGCCATCAGTAACGATCGACAGGGGAACGGCTACACCTTC. This encodes CAISNDRQGNGYTF.

In this sample, this clonotype turned up many times. The chain links TRBV7-8 to TRBJ1-4; D is perhaps TRBD1 (6 bases). The CDR3 contains 17 residues. In germline, CDR1 is SGHVS, CDR2 FQNEAQ. V was cut by 0 bases and J by 7 bases, with 18 bases left in between. DNA for the CDR3: TGTGCCAGCAGCTTAGCTTGGGCAGGGGACGTTGGTGAAAAACTGTTTTTT. It yields the protein CASSLAWAGDVGEKLFF.

The chain has TRBV5-1 and TRBJ2-7; 9 bases match TRBD1. The germline CDR1 and CDR2 sequences are SGHRS and YFSETQ. Unmatched junction bases numbered 17, after V lost 3 bases and J lost 7 bases. CDR3 size: 17 residues. This CDR3 reads CASSWTPWDRAPREQYF. DNA for the CDR3: TGCGCCAGCAGCTGGACGCCTTGGGACAGGGCCCCGAGGGAGCAGTACTTC.

In this sample, this clonotype turned up a few times. V usage is TRBV18 and J usage is TRBJ1-1, with a weak D call TRBD1 (5 bases). V was trimmed by 4 bases and J by 2 bases, leaving 11 bases between them. Germline CDR1 is KGHSH and CDR2 is LQKENI. This CDR3 is 14 amino acids long. CDR3 in DNA: TGTGCCAGCTCACGCGTTACAGGCAACACTGAAGCTTTCTTT. It yields the protein CASSRVTGNTEAFF.

This clonotype was observed at least ten times. J is TRBJ2-7 and V is TRBV20-1, with 11 bases identical to TRBD2. Germline-derived CDR1 and CDR2 are DFQATT and SNEGSKA (reference sequence). The CDR3 consists of 13 residues. The trim removed 3 bases at V and 7 bases at J, leaving 5 bases unmatched. In DNA form, the CDR3 reads TGCAGTGCTAGTAGCGGGGGGGCTAGTGAGCAGTACTTC. Protein product: CSASSGGASEQYF.

This clonotype came up many times. The chain is built from TRBV12-3 or TRBV12-4 and TRBJ1-2, with D maybe TRBD1 (6 bases). Trimming took 5 bases from V and 2 from J, leaving 24 bases between them. This CDR3 spans 18 amino acids. The CDR3, as DNA: TGTGCCAGCAGTAGCCGGGGATCTATGGGGACAACAAACTATGGCTACACCTTC. Translated: CASSSRGSMGTTNYGYTF.

This clonotype was seen a handful of times. V and J are TRBV29-1 and TRBJ1-2, with D possibly matching TRBD1 (5 bases). The CDR3 contains 11 residues. CDR1 is SQVTM and CDR2 is ANQGSEA in the germline V gene. Trimming pared 3 bases from V and 7 bases from J, leaving 9 bases between. CDR3 loop: CSVDRVGGYTF. The CDR3 DNA is TGCAGCGTTGACAGGGTGGGTGGCTACACCTTC. The variable domain in full, with the rest retrieved from reference TRBV29-1 and TRBJ1-2, is SAVISQKPSRDICQRGTSLTIQCQVDSQVTMMFWYRQQPGQSLTLIATANQGSEATYESGFVIDKFPISRPNLTFSTLTVSNMSPEDSSIYLCSVDRVGGYTFGSGTRLTVV.

Regarding this clonotype: Because it lacks the conserved phenylalanine or tryptophan at the end, this CDR3 is likely a read error. The V gene is TRBV5-1, the J gene TRBJ2-7, with D tentatively TRBD2 (6 bases). The CDR3 is 14 residues long. The ends were cut back, 4 bases at V and 0 bases at J, with 11 bases in the middle. Germline values: CDR1 SGHRS, CDR2 YFSETQ. The CDR3 reads CASSPAGSSYEQYL. The CDR3 nucleotides read TGCGCCAGCAGCCCAGCCGGGAGCTCCTACGAGCAGTACCTC.

Of note for this clonotype: A read error may produce the germline difference seen at one junction end. The chain employs TRBV2 and TRBJ2-1; 16 positions agree with TRBD2. Per the germline V gene, CDR1 is SNHLY and CDR2 is FYNNEI. This CDR3 is 16 amino acids long. Written as DNA, the CDR3 is TGTGCCAGCAGGGAAGGGACTAGCGGGAGGGTTGGTGAGCAGTTCTTC. This codes for CASREGTSGRVGEQFF. The whole variable domain, filled in from reference TRBV2 and TRBJ2-1, reads EPEVTQTPSHQVTQMGQEVILRCVPISNHLYFYWYRQILGQKVEFLVSFYNNEISEKSEIFDDQFSVERPDGSNFTLKIRSTKLEDSAMYFCASREGTSGRVGEQFFGPGTRLTVL.

Concerning this clonotype itself: A single base separates this from a much larger clone, so it may be a read error. The chain joins TRBV6-1 to TRBJ2-1, with 9 bases identical to TRBD2. In germline, CDR1 is MNHNS, CDR2 SASEGT. The CDR3 is 16 amino acids. CDR3: CASNIAGAPSYNEQLF. The DNA of the CDR3 is TGTGCCAGCAACATAGCGGGAGCACCATCCTACAATGAGCAGCTCTTC.

The sample holds a few counts of this clonotype. The chain is built from TRBV10-1 and TRBJ2-7, with TRBD1 matching 8 bases. The germline gives CDR1 WNHNN, CDR2 SYGVQD (reference sequence). V was pared by 8 bases and J by 3 bases, with 9 bases of the junction left unmatched. This CDR3 contains 14 residues. This chain's CDR3 is CASFPTGEVYEQYF. CDR3 bases: TGCGCCAGCTTTCCGACAGGGGAAGTCTACGAGCAGTACTTC.